The 18 T cell receptor beta chains in this list originate from one sample, sequenced in a study of identical twins. One entry per CDR3 protein results from TCRdb running MiXCR on the 5' RACE reads. Here the sample spans about 530,000 distinct CDR3 sequences, 20% to 25% being singletons. This sample was shared with a second study, whose subject was yellow fever vaccine responses in identical twins.

What was sequenced was CD4+ T cells sorted from blood. These receptors all stem from a woman aged 18-30 years in good health.

V usage is TRBV9 and J usage is TRBJ2-1; 12 positions match TRBD2. The CDR3 contains 13 residues. Per the germline V gene, CDR1 is SGDLS and CDR2 is YYNGEE. J gave up 10 bases and V 4 bases, and 3 bases lay outside the gene matches. The CDR3 loop reads CASSSGTSGEQFF. The CDR3 nucleotides are TGTGCCAGCAGCTCAGGGACTAGCGGGGAGCAGTTCTTC.

The J gene is TRBJ2-7, the V gene TRBV20-1; 9 bases are a match to TRBD1. Germline CDR1 is DFQATT and CDR2 is SNEGSKA (reference sequence). J gave up 4 bases and V 5 bases, and 9 bases lay outside the gene matches. There are 14 residues in the CDR3. The CDR3 DNA is TGCAGTGCTGCCGGGACAGGGAATCAGTACGAGCAGTACGTC. Translated, it gives CSAAGTGNQYEQYV.

The rearrangement joins TRBV28 to TRBJ2-7; D gene ambiguous. In germline, CDR1 is MDHEN, CDR2 SYDVKM. V was clipped by 5 bases and J by 3 bases, with 11 bases between them. The CDR3 is 13 residues long. The CDR3 reads CASSPDTVYEQYV. The DNA of the CDR3 is TGTGCCAGCAGTCCCGACACTGTCTACGAGCAGTACGTC.

J is TRBJ2-2 and V is TRBV2; 10 bases map to TRBD2. The germline CDR1 and CDR2 sequences are SNHLY and FYNNEI. The length of the CDR3 is 16 residues. The junction had 5 bases not matched to a gene; V was cut back by 7 bases and J by 0 bases. The DNA for the CDR3 is TGTGCCAGCATTAAAGGGACTAGCGCGAACACCGGGGAGCTGTTTTTT. This translates into CASIKGTSANTGELFF.

This clonotype was detected only a few times. The CDR3 DNA sequence: TGTGCCAGCAGTTTTGTCAGGGGTGAAAAACTGTTTTTT. It specifies CASSFVRGEKLFF. This chain uses TRBV12-3 or TRBV12-4 with TRBJ1-4; a possible D gene is TRBD1 (6 bases). The ends were cut back, 3 bases at V and 7 bases at J, with 9 bases in the middle. This CDR3 region has 13 residues.

The chain employs TRBV12-5 and TRBJ2-3; the match to TRBD2 covers 7 bases. Losses at the gene ends were 2 bases for V and 4 bases for J; bases not matched to a gene: 3. Germline CDR1 and CDR2: LGHNT and FRNRAP. This CDR3 spans 14 amino acids. CDR3 loop: CASGLRAGADTQYF. The DNA for the CDR3 is TGTGCTAGTGGTTTGCGGGCGGGAGCAGATACGCAGTATTTT.

The chain is built from TRBV5-1 and TRBJ2-3, with 8 bases identical to TRBD2. The germline V gene has CDR1 SGHRS and CDR2 YFSETQ. Trimming removed 2 bases from V and 6 bases from J; junction bases left unmatched: 8. This CDR3 is 15 amino acids long. Here the CDR3 reads CASSLGGTRGDTQYF. As DNA, the CDR3 is TGCGCCAGCAGCTTAGGCGGGACTAGAGGGGATACGCAGTATTTT.

This clonotype was observed a handful of times. The genes are TRBV11-2 and TRBJ1-5; D remains unclear. The CDR3 totals 14 residues. Trimming left V 2 bases short and J 4 bases short, with 9 bases between. Germline V gene data show CDR1 as SGHAT and CDR2 as FQNNGV. CDR3 nucleotide sequence: TGTGCCAGCAGCTTATCAGATAAGAATCAGCCCCAGCATTTT. Its translation is CASSLSDKNQPQHF.

V gene TRBV12-3 or TRBV12-4 combines with J gene TRBJ2-1; either TRBD1 or TRBD2 may fit D (7 bases each). V lost 2 bases, J lost 9 bases, and 20 bases lay in between. This CDR3 has 16 amino acids. Here the CDR3 DNA reads TGTGCCAGCAGTTTATCGACAGGGAGGGGTGGGGGTGAGCAGTTCTTC. It specifies CASSLSTGRGGGEQFF.

V is TRBV7-2 and J is TRBJ2-5; TRBD2 agrees at 11 bases. This CDR3 spans 16 amino acids. In germline, CDR1 is SGHTA, CDR2 FQGNSA. The trim removed 5 bases at V and 4 bases at J, leaving 9 bases unmatched. CDR3 sequence: CASSPQLGLAGETQYF. The CDR3 DNA sequence: TGTGCCAGCAGCCCACAACTCGGACTAGCGGGAGAGACCCAGTACTTC.

The chain combines TRBV21-1 with TRBJ2-5; the table's D gene call, TRBD2, was not cross checked with the DNA. TRBV21-1 is noted as a pseudogene. The CDR3 is 17 amino acids. The CDR3 here is CASSMTGLAGLQETQYF. CDR3 DNA: TGTGCCAGCTCCATGACGGGACTAGCGGGACTTCAAGAGACCCAGTACTTC.

This clonotype was seen at least ten times. The genes are TRBV2 and TRBJ2-7, with D possibly called TRBD1 or TRBD2 (5 bases each). CDR1 and CDR2 from the germline V gene are SNHLY and FYNNEI. CDR3 length: 12 residues. V gave up 8 bases and J gave up 2 bases, with 10 bases separating them. The CDR3 DNA reads as TGTGCCAGCGACGGGACGGCCTACGAGCAGTACGTC. Its translation is CASDGTAYEQYV.

In this sample, this clonotype turned up a few times. This chain uses TRBV20-1 with TRBJ2-7, with 9 nucleotides matching TRBD1. The CDR3 has 15 amino acids. The V and J ends lost 5 bases and 5 bases, in that order; junction bases with no gene match: 13. In germline, CDR1 is DFQATT, CDR2 SNEGSKA (reference sequence). DNA for the CDR3: TGCAGTGCTCCTCGAGGGGGAACAGGGGGCAACGAGCAGTACTTC. Translation gives CSAPRGGTGGNEQYF.

This chain links TRBV20-1 with TRBJ1-1, with TRBD1 identical over 7 bases. From germline, CDR1 is DFQATT and CDR2 SNEGSKA (reference sequence). This CDR3 is built from 14 residues. The trim removed 3 bases at V and 4 bases at J, leaving 8 bases unmatched. The CDR3 DNA follows: TGCAGTGCTAGGGCTCCGACAGGGACCACTGAAGCTTTCTTT. This encodes CSARAPTGTTEAFF.

This clonotype was picked up a small number of times. The chain uses TRBV6-5 and TRBJ2-1; D is unclear. Looked up from germline, CDR1 is MNHEY and CDR2 is SVGAGI. The V and J ends lost 2 bases and 5 bases respectively, with 7 bases between them. The CDR3 consists of 13 residues. CDR3 in amino acids: CASSYPEHNEQFF. CDR3 nucleotides: TGTGCCAGCAGTTACCCAGAACACAATGAGCAGTTCTTC.

V gene TRBV10-3 combines with J gene TRBJ2-7, with 8 bases that match TRBD1. The CDR3 has 14 amino acids. J was trimmed by 2 bases and V by 3 bases; bases with no gene match: 3. Germline V CDR1 and CDR2: ENHRY, SYGVKD. CDR3 sequence (DNA): TGTGCCATCAGTGATGGGACAGGAGCCTACGAGCAGTACGTC. Translated, it gives CAISDGTGAYEQYV.

The rearrangement joins TRBV7-3 to TRBJ2-3; 9 bases align to TRBD1. The CDR3 spans 15 residues. Germline V CDR1 and CDR2: SGHTA, FQGTGA. Trimming took 4 bases from V and 5 from J; bases not matched to a gene: 7. The CDR3 DNA is TGTGCCAGCAGCTCATCACAGGGGGCAGGAGATACGCAGTATTTT. Translated, it gives CASSSSQGAGDTQYF.

The CDR3 sequence: CASRQGAETQYF. DNA of the CDR3: TGTGCCAGCCGACAGGGGGCCGAGACCCAGTACTTC. The chain has TRBV6-5 and TRBJ2-5; the match to TRBD1 covers 10 bases. V lost 8 bases, J lost 5 bases, and 2 bases stayed unmatched. The CDR3 is 12 residues long. Germline CDR1 MNHEY, CDR2 SVGAGI.